The rows below give T cell receptor beta chains drawn from one sample of a study of blood T cells in healthy people across ages. TCRdb re-derived calls from the 5' RACE reads in MiXCR, one entry per CDR3 protein. Among 1.6 million or so distinct CDR3 sequences, 34% were seen once, and the ten largest hold roughly 12%. The sample comprised blood. These receptors were obtained from a woman younger than 45 in good health. CDR3s include the opening cysteine and the closing phenylalanine or tryptophan. The D gene is left open where the match is weak. Some rows have no size entry. The others give once, few or many, or a class for an expanded clone.

>TRBD1|TRBV24-1|-|TRBJ2-5
TGTGCCACCAGTGACCCCGGGACAGCCACCCAAGAGACCCAGTACTTC
CATSDPGTATQETQYF
>-|TRBV6-1|-|TRBJ2-3
TGTGCCAGCAGTGAACCGACACTGAGCACAGATACGCAGTATTTT
CASSEPTLSTDTQYF
>-|TRBV3-1|-|TRBJ1-2
TGTGCCAGCAGCCTGACGAAGGTTAACTATGGCTACACCTTC
CASSLTKVNYGYTF
>-|TRBV18|few|TRBJ2-7
TGTGCCAGCTCACCACTGACTGGCAGGTGGGTCTACGAGCAGTACTTC
CASSPLTGRWVYEQYF
>TRBD1|TRBV27|-|TRBJ2-1
TGTGCCAGCAGTCCTCCGGGACAGGGCCTGTTCTTC
CASSPPGQGLFF
>TRBD2|TRBV29-1|few|TRBJ2-3
TGCAGCGTTAGGACTAGCGGGAGGAAAGATACGCAGTATTTT
CSVRTSGRKDTQYF
>-|TRBV27|-|TRBJ2-1
TGTGCCAGCAGTCCAGCCTCCACTAAGCAGTTCTTC
CASSPASTKQFF
>-|TRBV5-4|few|TRBJ2-3
TGTGCCAGCAGCTTGAAGAGCGACACAGATACGCAGTATTTT
CASSLKSDTDTQYF
>-|TRBV5-1|once|TRBJ2-7
TGCGCCAGCAGCCCCGGGGTGGCCCAGGTGCAGTACTTC
CASSPGVAQVQYF
>-|TRBV5-1|few|TRBJ2-6
TGCGCCAGCAGCGGGCCGACCGGGACTGCCTTTGGCTCTGGGGCCAACGTCCTGACTTTC
CASSGPTGTAFGSGANVLTF
>-|TRBV20-1|-|TRBJ2-5
TGCAGTGCTAGACCCAGGACGTGGGAGACCCAGTACTTC
CSARPRTWETQYF
>TRBD1|TRBV12-3/TRBV12-4|-|TRBJ1-1
TGTGCCAGCATTAGTGGGGACAGGGGCACTGAAGCTTTCTTT
CASISGDRGTEAFF
>TRBD2|TRBV3-1|-|TRBJ2-5
TGTGCCAGCAGCCTTTTAGGGACTAGAGGGGAGACCCAGTACTTC
CASSLLGTRGETQYF
>TRBD1|TRBV6-1|-|TRBJ1-2
TGTGCCAGCATCGCCGGGGACAGGGGGAAGCCCTGGGACGGCTACACCTTC
CASIAGDRGKPWDGYTF
>-|TRBV6-1|-|TRBJ1-2
TGTGCCAGCACAAGAGGCGCTGTGGGGGAGGGCTATGGCTACACCTTC
CASTRGAVGEGYGYTF
>-|TRBV7-9|-|TRBJ2-1
TGTGCCAGCAGCCCGAACAGGGCCCCCAATGAGCAGTTCTTC
CASSPNRAPNEQFF
>TRBD1|TRBV20-1|-|TRBJ1-2
TGCAGTGCTAGGGACAGGGGGCAGGGGGACTATGGCTACACCTTC
CSARDRGQGDYGYTF
>TRBD1|TRBV30|few|TRBJ2-7
TGTGCCTGGAGTGCCGGGACAGGCGGTTCCTACGAGCAGTACTTC
CAWSAGTGGSYEQYF
>-|TRBV5-8|few|TRBJ1-2
TGTGCCAGCAGCCCTGACAGGAGGGTAGGCTACACCTTC
CASSPDRRVGYTF
>-|TRBV7-6|-|TRBJ1-6
TGTGCCAGCAGCTTAGTGGCGGCGGGGGACATTAGAAATTCACCCCTCCACTTT
CASSLVAAGDIRNSPLHF
>-|TRBV21-1|few|TRBJ1-5
TGTGCCAGCAGCACTAGACAGGGTCCAAGGCAGCCCCAGCATTTT
CASSTRQGPRQPQHF
>-|TRBV28|-|TRBJ1-1
TGTGCCAGCCATCCCTCGGGGATGCCCACTGAAGCTTTCTTT
CASHPSGMPTEAFF
>-|TRBV29-1|-|TRBJ2-2
TGCAGTGTTGATGGTGCGGTAGGCAAAGGGGAGCTGTTTTTT
CSVDGAVGKGELFF
>TRBD1|TRBV5-1|few|TRBJ2-7
TGCGCCAGCAGTCCTATGGGGGACAGCTTGTACTTC
CASSPMGDSLYF
>-|TRBV4-1|few|TRBJ1-2
TGCGCCAGCAGCCAAGTTTTTGCATATGGCTACACCTTC
CASSQVFAYGYTF
>TRBD1|TRBV6-1|-|TRBJ2-5
TGTGCCAGCAGCTACCGGGACAGGGGCTACGGGCAGTACTTC
CASSYRDRGYGQYF
>TRBD1|TRBV29-1|few|TRBJ2-1
TGCAGCGTTGGCGGACAGGGTAAGGCATACAATGAGCAGTTCTTC
CSVGGQGKAYNEQFF
>-|TRBV9|few|TRBJ2-5
TGTGCCAGCAGCCCAAGCCGGGCCTCGGAGACCCAGTACTTC
CASSPSRASETQYF
>-|TRBV10-3|many|TRBJ2-1
TGTGCCATCAGCTTCTCCGGGAACGAGCAGTTCTTC
CAISFSGNEQFF
>-|TRBV6-2/TRBV6-3|few|TRBJ2-7
TGTGCCAGCAGACCCCAAGGGAGTCTACAGTCCTACGAGCAGTACTTC
CASRPQGSLQSYEQYF
>-|TRBV6-1|-|TRBJ1-2
TGTGCCAGCAGTGCGGGCAGGACAGTGAACTATGGCTACACCTTC
CASSAGRTVNYGYTF
>-|TRBV2|-|TRBJ1-2
TGTGCCAGCAGTGGAGGGGCGGCTTCGAAGAACTATGGCTACACCTTC
CASSGGAASKNYGYTF
>TRBD2|TRBV20-1|few|TRBJ2-5
TGCAGTGCTAGACTGACTAGCGGGTGGGAGACCCAGTACTTC
CSARLTSGWETQYF
>TRBD1|TRBV7-9|-|TRBJ2-5
TGTGCCAGCAGCTTAGGAGGACAGGGTGCGGAGACCCAGTACTTC
CASSLGGQGAETQYF
>TRBD1|TRBV5-4|-|TRBJ1-2
TGTGCCAGCAGCTCTCGACAGGGACCGTGGGGCTACACCTTC
CASSSRQGPWGYTF
>-|TRBV15|few|TRBJ2-3
TGTGCCACCGAGCAGGCCCAGGGGTGGGCAGATACGCAGTATTTT
CATEQAQGWADTQYF
>-|TRBV29-1|-|TRBJ2-7
TGCAGCGTAGCTAGGGGGAGCTCCTACGAGCAGTACTTC
CSVARGSSYEQYF
>-|TRBV7-8|-|TRBJ2-7
TGTGCCAGCAGCTTTTCAGGGCGGCTCTACGAGCAGTACTTC
CASSFSGRLYEQYF
>TRBD1|TRBV27|many|TRBJ2-1
TGTGCCAGCAGCTTAGGCAGGGGGAATGAGCAGTTCTTC
CASSLGRGNEQFF
>-|TRBV5-1|few|TRBJ2-5
TGCGCCAGCAGCTTGGATGATTTCGGAGAGACCCAGTACTTC
CASSLDDFGETQYF
>TRBD2|TRBV9|-|TRBJ2-2
TGTGCCAGCAGCCTGGCGGGGGGGCCGTACACCGGGGAGCTGTTTTTT
CASSLAGGPYTGELFF
>-|TRBV5-1|-|TRBJ2-5
TGCGCCAGCAGCTTGCGGGGCCCACAGTACCAAGAGACCCAGTACTTC
CASSLRGPQYQETQYF
>-|TRBV20-1|-|TRBJ2-5
TGCAGTGCTAGAGATCTAGAGAAAGAGACCCAGTACTTC
CSARDLEKETQYF
>TRBD2|TRBV27|few|TRBJ2-7
TGTGCCAGCAGCCCGCTAGCGGGCCTTTCCTACGAGCAGTACTTC
CASSPLAGLSYEQYF
>-|TRBV7-9|few|TRBJ1-2
TGTGCCAGCAGCTCAATAAGTGGGGCTGGCTACACCTTC
CASSSISGAGYTF
>TRBD2|TRBV20-1|-|TRBJ2-5
TGCAGTGCTAGATTGGCGGGAGCGGGAAGGGAGACCCAGTACTTC
CSARLAGAGRETQYF
>TRBD1|TRBV10-3|few|TRBJ2-5
TGTGCCATCAGTGCCCAAACAGGGGGCGTAACGGGAGAGCAGTACTTC
CAISAQTGGVTGEQYF
>-|TRBV4-1|few|TRBJ1-2
TGCGCCAGCAGCCAAGGACCTATCACTTCCGGGAACTATGGCTACACCTTC
CASSQGPITSGNYGYTF
>-|TRBV11-1|-|TRBJ2-1
TGTGCCAGCAGCTTAATGGTAGACAGGTACAATGAGCAGTTCTTC
CASSLMVDRYNEQFF
>-|TRBV6-1|-|TRBJ2-3
TGTGCCAGCAGTGAACTGGAAACCAGCACAGATACGCAGTATTTT
CASSELETSTDTQYF
>TRBD1|TRBV2|few|TRBJ1-4
TGTGCCAGCATCGGGACAGGGGGAGGAACTAATGAAAAACTGTTTTTT
CASIGTGGGTNEKLFF
>-|TRBV5-1|few|TRBJ2-5
TGCGCCAGCAGCTTGGCTGTTCGTTACAGTCAAGAGACCCAGTACTTC
CASSLAVRYSQETQYF
>TRBD1|TRBV24-1|many|TRBJ2-1
TGTGCCACCAGTGGAGGGGGCGATGAGCAGTTCTTC
CATSGGGDEQFF
>-|TRBV12-3/TRBV12-4|-|TRBJ1-1
TGTGCCAGCAGTTTCTCAGGGGAGGACACTGAAGCTTTCTTT
CASSFSGEDTEAFF
>-|TRBV14|-|TRBJ2-1
TGTGCCAGCAGCATACGGGGTGAGCAGGTCTTC
CASSIRGEQVF